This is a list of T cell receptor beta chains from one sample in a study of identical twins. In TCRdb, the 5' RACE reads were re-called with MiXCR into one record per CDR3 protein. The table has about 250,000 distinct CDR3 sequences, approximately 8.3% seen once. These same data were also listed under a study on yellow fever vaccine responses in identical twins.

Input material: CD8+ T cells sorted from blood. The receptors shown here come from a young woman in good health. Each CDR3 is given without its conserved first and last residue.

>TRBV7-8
ASTSRGGPTDTQY
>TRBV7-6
ASGTGLFTSTDTQY
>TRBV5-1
ASSPRDSGRASGMYEQY
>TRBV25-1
ASSDVNEQF
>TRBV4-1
ASSQVDSGVLDTAYEQY
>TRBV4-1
ASSQEVDRGLYEQY
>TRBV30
AWSVGQGYTEAF
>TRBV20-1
SARGGQNSYEQY
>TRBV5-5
ASSSGTGLGETQY
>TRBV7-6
ASSSGPDEQF
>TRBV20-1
SARRGEYNEQF
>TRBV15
ATSGDRAGTEAF
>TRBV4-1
ASSQEVQGAYEQY
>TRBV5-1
ASSLADSDLYQETQY
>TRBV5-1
ASSEDIANTEAF
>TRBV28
ASSPDRQVFYEQF
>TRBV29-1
SVAGGKGGYEQY
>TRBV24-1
ATSDFGDNEQF
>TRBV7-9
ASTHYDRGGYEQY
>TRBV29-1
SVHPAGGTIETQY
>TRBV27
ASRGGGGNTEAF
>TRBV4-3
ASSQDRASGSSYEQY
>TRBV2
ASSEGLAESTDTQY
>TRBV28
ASSRWEGGPRANVLT
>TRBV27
ASSLWARDEQY
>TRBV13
ASSLGPGQETQY
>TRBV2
ASSGYRVGQF
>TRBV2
ASSDGLRQTGYGYT
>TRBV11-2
ASSLVKFWEQY
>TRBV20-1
SAVQGFDEQF
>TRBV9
ASSPSGTSRLEQY
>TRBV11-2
ASSLVINPTGIGYNEQF
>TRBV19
ASSTETGSFLYEQY
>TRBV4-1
ASRALAGVGLEQY
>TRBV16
ASSHRVNEQF
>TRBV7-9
ASGVDHEQY
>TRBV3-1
ASTGPAIAHETQY
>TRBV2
ASSESPGISEQY
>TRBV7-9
ASSRLDGQETQY
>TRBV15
ATRSTLGGYNEQF
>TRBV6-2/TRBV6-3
ASIWAGSTDTQY
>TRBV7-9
ASSPSSGRTAYNEQF
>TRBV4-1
ASSQGPRELF
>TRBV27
ASGPKQF
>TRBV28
ASSLWDFYSYNEQF
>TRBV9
ASSDGTVAPDTQY
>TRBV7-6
ASSLAGRSPLH